This T cell receptor beta chain originates from a study of blood T cell repertoires in COVID-19. Across the study: The cDNA or gDNA used as material had been derived from T cells, B-cell-depleted T cells, or PBMCs.

CDR1 SQVTM and CDR2 ANQGSEA come from the germline V gene. CDR3 length: 13 residues. Trimming shortened V by 8 bases and J by 4 bases, and 15 bases separated the two germline ends. Sequencing was performed with immunoSEQ multiplex PCR; in TCRdb, only in-frame clones are kept and a portion is missing. The table shows more than 90,000 clones, with about three quarters occurring only once. The specimen sequenced was peripheral blood. The TCR sequence derives from a man in his sixties or seventies with acute or convalescent COVID-19. The chain recombines TRBV29-1 with TRBJ1-5; D is undetermined. The CDR3 sequence: CSPLGGLNQPQHF. The CDR3 DNA follows: TGCAGCCCCCTAGGAGGTCTTAATCAGCCCCAGCATTTT.